The clone carrying this T cell receptor beta chain was counted at least ten times. TCRdb independently ran MiXCR on the 5' RACE reads; one entry per CDR3 protein. There are about 48,000 distinct CDR3 sequences in the sample; over 9% occur only once, and less than 25% lies in the top ten. These data are taken from a study of neurological immune-mediated disorders. The CDR3 is 14 residues long. The V and J ends lost 1 base and 6 bases respectively, with 12 bases between them. The V gene's germline CDR1 is SGHKS and CDR2 YYEKEE (reference sequence). What was sequenced was PBMCs. The chain combines TRBV5-5 with TRBJ2-3, with D perhaps being TRBD1 or TRBD2 (5 bases each). The TCR sequence derives from a woman in her thirties or forties with HTLV-1-associated myelopathy (HAM/TSP). The CDR3 DNA is TGTGCCAGCAGCTTGCGAGGGGTGGTGGATACGCAGTATTTT. Translation: CASSLRGVVDTQYF.